The next 8 T cell receptor beta chains were all read from a single sample in a study of somatic mutations in cytotoxic T cells in rheumatoid arthritis. The method was immunoSEQ multiplex PCR; TCRdb's version includes in-frame clones alone and lacks a portion of them. The table lists roughly 12,000 clones, roughly three quarters of them singletons, with roughly an eighth in the top ten. Sample: CD8+ T cells sorted from blood. These receptors all come from a man between 45 and 60 years old in good health.

This clone occurred once. The V and J genes are TRBV6-5 and TRBJ1-2; TRBD1 aligns across 7 bases. The V segment lost 8 bases and the J segment 2 bases; nucleotides outside the gene matches: 2. Germline V gene sequence: CDR1 MNHEY, CDR2 SVGAGI. The CDR3 extends over 12 amino acids. Written as DNA, the CDR3 is TGTGCCAGCCGGGACAGCAACTATGGCTACACCTTC. Protein product: CASRDSNYGYTF.

This chain connects TRBV7-9 to TRBJ2-2, with a weak D call TRBD1 (7 bases). V lost 4 bases to trimming and J lost 2 bases, with 17 bases between them. This CDR3 has 17 amino acids. Looked up from germline, CDR1 is SEHNR and CDR2 is FQNEAQ (reference sequence). The CDR3 nucleotides read TGTGCCAGCAGCTCAGGGGGGACACAAGAAAACACCGGGGAGCTGTTTTTT. Translated, it gives CASSSGGTQENTGELFF.

CDR3 region: CASSPSPGSQETQYF. CDR3 sequence (DNA): TGCGCCAGCAGCCCCAGTCCCGGATCACAAGAGACCCAGTACTTC. The chain employs TRBV5-1 and TRBJ2-5; D unresolved. Germline CDR1 reads SGHRS; CDR2 reads YFSETQ. V was trimmed by 4 bases and J by 2 bases, leaving 15 bases between them. This CDR3 is built from 15 residues.

The chain combines TRBV5-6 with TRBJ2-7; tentative D call: TRBD2 (6 bases). Germline CDR1 and CDR2: SGHDT and YYEEEE. The CDR3 spans 12 residues. Trimming took off 3 bases at V and 6 bases at J, with 10 bases between the two ends. The CDR3 nucleotides read TGTGCCAGCAGCTGGGACTGGGGCGAGCAGTACTTC. Its protein product is CASSWDWGEQYF.

The chain uses TRBV7-2 and TRBJ1-1; D not certain. This CDR3 is 15 amino acids long. Germline lookup yields CDR1 SGHTA and CDR2 FQGNSA. V gave up 5 bases and J gave up 6 bases, with 19 bases separating them. The chain's CDR3 is CASSHRSLYPAEAFF. DNA for the CDR3: TGTGCCAGCAGCCATCGAAGTCTATATCCCGCTGAAGCTTTCTTT.

V usage is TRBV19 and J usage is TRBJ2-1; D is perhaps TRBD1 (6 bases). Trimming pared 4 bases from V and 4 bases from J, leaving 14 bases between. The CDR3 loop spans 15 amino acids. Germline CDR1 is LNHDA and CDR2 is SQIVND (reference sequence). CDR3 sequence (DNA): TGTGCCAGTAGTAGAGCCCCGGGACAATACAATGAGCAGTTCTTC. Translation: CASSRAPGQYNEQFF.

This chain uses TRBV2 with TRBJ1-1; 9 nucleotides agree with TRBD1. J gave up 5 bases and V 6 bases, and 10 bases lay outside the gene matches. The CDR3 is 15 residues long. CDR1 and CDR2 from the germline V gene are SNHLY and FYNNEI. The CDR3 spells CASRRGTGPRTEAFF. The DNA for the CDR3 is TGTGCCAGCAGACGCGGGACAGGGCCGAGGACTGAAGCTTTCTTT.

The rearrangement links TRBV7-2 to TRBJ2-3; D gene uncertain. CDR1 and CDR2 from the germline V gene are SGHTA and FQGNSA. Trimming stripped 2 bases from V and 3 bases from J, with 15 bases between. The CDR3 covers 16 residues. This CDR3 reads CASSLFRAGLTDTQYF. The CDR3 coding sequence is TGTGCCAGCAGCTTATTTAGGGCCGGTTTGACAGATACGCAGTATTTT.